The 6 T cell receptor beta chains below come from one sample, sequenced in a study of blood T cell repertoires in COVID-19 (TCRdb year 2020). The library was obtained by the immunoSEQ multiplex PCR assay. Drawn from immuneACCESS, this table holds only the in-frame rearrangements with V and J called that TCRdb kept. Clones are partly lost; checked studies trace under half to an unresolved V gene and leave the rest unexplained. The sample includes about 80,000 clones, with more than 70% observed a single time. Jointly, the top ten make up roughly 15% of the sample. Sample: peripheral blood. The receptors come from a man in his 70s with active or convalescent COVID-19.

This chain's CDR3 is CASSETGTFQETQYF. The CDR3 bases are TGTGCCAGCAGCGAAACCGGGACTTTCCAAGAGACCCAGTACTTC. This chain uses TRBV7-9 with TRBJ2-5; tentatively, D is TRBD2 (6 bases). The CDR3 runs to 15 residues. Trimming pared 5 bases from V and 1 base from J, leaving 14 bases between. Germline CDR1 reads SEHNR; CDR2 reads FQNEAQ (reference sequence).

V gene TRBV5-1 combines with J gene TRBJ2-2; 8 nucleotides match TRBD1. V lost 2 bases to trimming and J lost 4 bases; unmatched junction nucleotides: 7. Per germline, CDR1 SGHRS and CDR2 YFSETQ. There are 16 residues in the CDR3. The CDR3 spells CASSLSTGARTGELFF. CDR3 DNA: TGCGCCAGCAGCTTATCGACAGGGGCTCGCACCGGGGAGCTGTTTTTT. Drawing the rest from reference TRBV5-1 and TRBJ2-2, the complete variable domain is KAGVTQTPRYLIKTRGQQVTLSCSPISGHRSVSWYQQTPGQGLQFLFEYFSETQRNKGNFPGRFSGRQFSNSRSEMNVSTLELGDSALYLCASSLSTGARTGELFFGEGSRLTVL.

V is TRBV7-9 and J is TRBJ1-4; 8 bases fit TRBD1. The V and J ends lost 0 bases and 8 bases, in that order; junction bases with no gene match: 5. The germline V gene has CDR1 SEHNR and CDR2 FQNEAQ (reference sequence). The length of the CDR3 is 15 residues. The CDR3 DNA sequence: TGTGCCAGCAGCTTAGCGGGACAGGCACGGGAAAAACTGTTTTTT. Translation: CASSLAGQAREKLFF.

The rearrangement links TRBV7-8 to TRBJ1-2; maybe TRBD1 (6 bases). CDR1 SGHVS and CDR2 FQNEAQ come from the germline V gene. The CDR3 totals 13 residues. Trimming removed 4 bases from V and 7 bases from J, with 13 bases in between. CDR3 DNA sequence: TGTGCCAGCAGCTCCCGGACAGATCGTGGCTACACCTTC. It yields the protein CASSSRTDRGYTF.

This rearrangement joins TRBV11-2 to TRBJ1-4; the D is unclear. From germline, CDR1 is SGHAT and CDR2 FQNNGV. The length of the CDR3 is 14 residues. V was shortened by 4 bases and J by 7 bases, with 13 bases between the two germline ends. CDR3 residues: CASSSAVSGEKLFF. The CDR3, as DNA: TGTGCCAGCAGCTCGGCCGTTTCGGGTGAAAAACTGTTTTTT.

V usage is TRBV12-3 or TRBV12-4 and J usage is TRBJ1-4, with TRBD1 as a possible D gene (6 bases). The CDR3 contains 13 residues. Trimming left V 3 bases short and J 8 bases short, with 10 bases between. The CDR3: CASSFKDSEKLFF. The CDR3 region has the DNA TGTGCCAGCAGTTTCAAGGACAGCGAAAAACTGTTTTTT.